This T cell receptor (beta chain) came from a study of regulatory T cells in long-lasting Graves disease. Regarding the study as a whole: Favored usage of TRBV28, TRBJ1-2 and TRBJ2-5 was recorded in persistent disease. Peripheral blood, not thyroid tissue, was the sole material studied.

TCR beta libraries were built with iRepertoire HTBI primers and Arm-PCR of CDR3 regions. TCRdb used MiXCR to reprocess the multiplex PCR reads, holding one entry per CDR3 protein. The table records about 660,000 distinct CDR3 sequences, around 30% of them present only once. The table lists this clonotype with a few counts. Its antigen remains unknown. The CDR3 covers 12 residues. The V gene lost 3 bases and the J gene lost 6 bases, with 6 bases spanning the gap. Germline CDR1 reads MNHNS; CDR2 reads SASEGT. Noted time point: persistent/refractory GD, antithyroid drugs over 5 years with positive TRAb. PBMCs provided the RNA from which the TCR library was made.

V is TRBV6-1 and J is TRBJ1-5; no clear D gene. Sequenced material: peripheral blood mononuclear cells (PBMCs), taken when the disease was refractory, from a patient treated with antithyroid drugs. The TCR comes from a female donor with Graves disease. The CDR3 DNA reads as TGTGCCAGCAGTGAGACCTTTCAGCCCCAGCATTTT. It translates to CASSETFQPQHF.